This paragraph covers one T cell receptor (beta chain) sequence. Antigen: not known. Profiled with immunoSEQ multiplex PCR; TCRdb holds only in-frame clones, not every one. The sample carries about 680,000 clones, about 90% recorded once. Treatment meaning: some 20 received Ad26.COV2.S at low or high dose, single or two shots; five or six received placebo; per-sample allocation not given. Sampling occurred on day 63 after the first vaccine or placebo injection. Germline loops: CDR1 SQVTM, CDR2 ANQGSEA. V was pared by 2 bases and J by 1 base, with 8 bases between. This CDR3 has 13 amino acids. The data derive from a study of Ad26.COV2.S vaccination and SARS-CoV-2 variants. Whole-study context: Ad26.COV2.S, an intramuscular injection, was given once or twice 56 days apart. General study points: Researchers reported similar non-spike TCR breadth in vaccine and placebo recipients.

The specimen comprised peripheral blood, sampled in a trial of Ad26.COV2.S vaccine versus placebo. The chain couples TRBV29-1 to TRBJ1-2; D unresolved. This sequence was found in a person between 18 and 60 years old who received the Ad26.COV2.S COVID-19 vaccine or a placebo. This chain's CDR3 is CSVEFQLNYGYTF. CDR3 DNA: TGCAGCGTTGAATTTCAGCTTAACTATGGCTACACCTTC.